The next 27 T cell receptor beta chains were all read from a single sample in a study of T cell repertoires in cytomegalovirus infection. TCRdb re-derived calls from the reads in MiXCR, one entry per CDR3 protein. The data hold hundreds of thousands of distinct CDR3 sequences, with around 32% observed a single time. These receptors lack a known antigen. The sequencing here drew on cultured CD8+ T cells from PBMCs, taken from culture after CMV antigen stimulation. The receptor set was obtained from a human donor in good health (CMV status not recorded). Some clones in this sample may be carry-over from other donors' samples.

This clonotype was detected a few times. The genes are TRBV7-9 and TRBJ1-5, with D maybe TRBD1 (5 bases). Germline CDR1 and CDR2: SEHNR and FQNEAQ (reference sequence). V was cut by 5 bases and J by 3 bases, with 14 bases left in between. The CDR3 runs to 15 residues. This chain's CDR3 is CASSIGGVHNQPQHF. The CDR3 coding sequence is TGTGCCAGCAGCATCGGGGGGGTGCACAATCAGCCCCAGCATTTT.

The chain is built from TRBV6-2 or TRBV6-3 and TRBJ1-1, with 7 bases matching TRBD1. Germline CDR1 reads MNHEY; CDR2 reads SVGEGT. The CDR3 sequence is 16 residues long. V lost 0 bases and J lost 1; bases outside the gene matches: 5. The CDR3, as DNA: TGTGCCAGCAGTTACTCGATCCGGGACAGGAACACTGAAGCTTTCTTT. It codes for CASSYSIRDRNTEAFF.

This clonotype was detected only a few times. J is TRBJ2-1 and V is TRBV7-6; D uncertain. The CDR3 totals 12 residues. CDR1 and CDR2 from the germline V gene are SGHVS and FNYEAQ. V was pared by 2 bases and J by 5 bases, with 4 bases between. The CDR3 bases are TGTGCCAGCAGCTTATACCACAATGAGCAGTTCTTC. It translates to CASSLYHNEQFF.

The gene calls are TRBV5-4 and TRBJ2-3; 9 bases are a match to TRBD2. The CDR3 loop spans 17 amino acids. In germline, CDR1 is SGHNT, CDR2 YYREEE (reference sequence). The J segment lost 2 bases and the V segment lost 0 bases, leaving 7 bases of the junction unmatched. CDR3 residues: CASSLDRAGGPTDTQYF. The CDR3 DNA reads as TGTGCCAGCAGCTTGGATCGTGCGGGGGGGCCCACAGATACGCAGTATTTT. Drawing the rest from reference TRBV5-4 and TRBJ2-3, the complete variable domain is ETGVTQSPTHLIKTRGQQVTLRCSSQSGHNTVSWYQQALGQGPQFIFQYYREEENGRGNFPPRFSGLQFPNYSSELNVNALELDDSALYLCASSLDRAGGPTDTQYFGPGTRLTVL.

The chain couples TRBV7-3 to TRBJ1-1, with TRBD1 matching 7 bases. This CDR3 has 15 residues. Germline-derived CDR1 and CDR2 are SGHTA and FQGTGA. Losses at the gene ends were 5 bases for V and 8 bases for J; bases not matched to a gene: 14. Here the CDR3 DNA reads TGTGCCAGCAGCGCCAAGAACGGACAGGCAAAGGAAGCTTTCTTT. Protein sequence: CASSAKNGQAKEAFF.

The chain uses TRBV7-6 and TRBJ2-7; the match to TRBD2 covers 7 bases. CDR1 and CDR2 from the germline V gene are SGHVS and FNYEAQ. The CDR3 loop spans 16 amino acids. The V gene end was trimmed by 7 bases and the J gene end by 0 bases; junction bases not matched to a gene: 12. The CDR3 sequence is CASNGLVRGTSYEQYF. In nucleotides, the CDR3 is TGTGCCAGCAATGGTTTGGTGCGGGGGACCTCCTACGAGCAGTACTTC.

The CDR3 coding sequence is TGTGCCACCAGCAGTCCGACTACAGGGGCTGCTAACTACGAGCAGTACTTC. This sequence encodes CATSSPTTGAANYEQYF. The V and J genes are TRBV15 and TRBJ2-7; TRBD1 matches 7 bases. This CDR3 has 17 residues. Germline CDR1 LNHNV, CDR2 YYDKDF (reference sequence). V lost 3 bases, J lost 3 bases, and 14 bases stayed unmatched.

The table lists this clonotype with many counts. The chain links TRBV6-5 to TRBJ2-7; D not certain. V was pared by 0 bases and J by 3 bases, with 6 bases between. There are 13 residues in the CDR3. The V gene's germline CDR1 is MNHEY and CDR2 SVGAGI. DNA for the CDR3: TGTGCCAGCAGTTACTCCCAGATCTACGAGCAGTACTTC. This translates into CASSYSQIYEQYF.

The table lists this clonotype with a few counts. The chain couples TRBV9 to TRBJ2-7; 7 nucleotides match TRBD1. The J segment lost 4 bases and the V segment lost 4 bases, leaving 8 bases of the junction unmatched. The CDR3 has 14 residues. Germline CDR1 reads SGDLS; CDR2 reads YYNGEE. The CDR3 loop reads CASSFGQVGYEQYF. CDR3 coding DNA: TGTGCCAGCAGCTTCGGACAGGTCGGTTACGAGCAGTACTTC.

There are a few counts of this clonotype. The J gene is TRBJ1-6, the V gene TRBV6-4; 9 bases match TRBD1. The CDR3 is 14 residues long. Per the germline V gene, CDR1 is MRHNA and CDR2 is SNTAGT. V lost 5 bases, J lost 9 bases, and 5 bases stayed unmatched. CDR3 region: CASSNRGLGSPLHF. The CDR3, as DNA: TGTGCCAGCAGTAACAGGGGGCTCGGTTCACCCCTCCACTTT.

The CDR3 protein is CASSLTGSMSNYGYTF. CDR3 nucleotide sequence: TGTGCCAGCAGCTTAACAGGGTCGATGTCGAACTATGGCTACACCTTC. The chain combines TRBV7-9 with TRBJ1-2, with D perhaps TRBD1 (6 bases). Germline V CDR1 and CDR2: SEHNR, FQNEAQ (reference sequence). V gave up 2 bases and J gave up 2 bases, with 15 bases separating them. This CDR3 spans 16 amino acids.

The chain employs TRBV7-9 and TRBJ1-1; the D is unclear. Germline CDR1 and CDR2: SEHNR and FQNEAQ (reference sequence). The V and J ends lost 7 bases and 3 bases respectively, with 6 bases between them. The CDR3 length is 11 residues. The CDR3 DNA sequence: TGTGCCAGCACCGGAGACACTGAAGCTTTCTTT. Protein: CASTGDTEAFF.

V gene TRBV7-9 combines with J gene TRBJ1-2; 10 bases match TRBD1. CDR3 length equals 13 residues. The V segment lost 4 bases and the J segment 9 bases; nucleotides outside the gene matches: 5. Germline V gives CDR1 SEHNR, CDR2 FQNEAQ (reference sequence). DNA for the CDR3: TGTGCCAGCAGCTCCCTGACAGGGGGCAGCTACACCTTC. It specifies CASSSLTGGSYTF.

The gene calls are TRBV7-8 and TRBJ1-5; D unclear. Germline V gives CDR1 SGHVS, CDR2 FQNEAQ. The V gene lost 5 bases and the J gene lost 10 bases, with 15 bases spanning the gap. CDR3 size: 13 residues. CDR3 loop: CASSRHPNGPQHF. In DNA form, the CDR3 reads TGTGCCAGCAGCCGCCACCCGAATGGTCCCCAGCATTTT. The variable domain in full, completed from reference TRBV7-8 and TRBJ1-5, reads GAGVSQSPRYKVAKRGQDVALRCDPISGHVSLFWYQQALGQGPEFLTYFQNEAQLDKSGLPSDRFFAERPEGSVSTLKIQRTQQEDSAVYLCASSRHPNGPQHFGDGTRLSIL.

As for this clonotype: A much larger clone sits a single nucleotide away, making a read error possible. The V call is TRBV7-6, the J call TRBJ2-7, with TRBD2 as a possible D gene (5 bases). Germline assignment: CDR1 SGHVS and CDR2 FNYEAQ. The CDR3 covers 14 residues. CDR3 protein: CASNLARTGYEQYF. Written as DNA, the CDR3 is TGTGCCAGCAACTTAGCGCGTACGGGGTACGAGCAGTACTTC.

This clonotype was picked up many times. J is TRBJ2-4 and V is TRBV7-6; D is undetermined. The CDR3 length is 14 residues. The germline V gene encodes CDR1 SGHVS and CDR2 FNYEAQ. Trimming took off 1 base at V and 6 bases at J, with 10 bases between the two ends. The CDR3 coding sequence is TGTGCCAGCAGCTTAGACAGTCCCAGAAACATTCAGTACTTC. Translating gives CASSLDSPRNIQYF.

The V gene is TRBV4-2, the J gene TRBJ2-3; 13 nucleotides line up with TRBD2. The CDR3 runs 18 residues. After removal of 2 bases from V and 2 bases from J, the junction contained 7 bases not matched to a gene. Looked up from germline, CDR1 is LGHNA and CDR2 is YNFKEQ. CDR3 amino acids: CASSQPGTSGAHTDTQYF. In DNA form, the CDR3 reads TGTGCCAGCAGCCAACCCGGGACTAGCGGGGCTCACACAGATACGCAGTATTTT.

For the CDR3, the DNA is TGTGCCAGTAGTATCTCGTCAGGGGTCGCTGAAGCTTTCTTT. Protein sequence: CASSISSGVAEAFF. The J gene is TRBJ1-1, the V gene TRBV19; D may be TRBD1 (6 bases). The CDR3 sequence is 14 residues long. Germline V lookup: CDR1 LNHDA, CDR2 SQIVND (reference sequence). V dropped 3 bases and J dropped 6 bases, with 14 bases sitting between them.

The rearrangement joins TRBV27 to TRBJ2-1; 7 bases map to TRBD1. Per germline, CDR1 MNHEY and CDR2 SMNVEV (reference sequence). The CDR3 contains 14 residues. After removal of 6 bases from V and 4 bases from J, the junction contained 6 bases not matched to a gene. In DNA, the CDR3 is TGTGCCAGCAGCATGATGGGACAGTACAATGAGCAGTTCTTC. Amino acids: CASSMMGQYNEQFF.

This clonotype was counted between two and nine times. The chain has TRBV5-4 and TRBJ2-5, with 13 bases that match TRBD2. The CDR3 covers 16 residues. V was clipped by 2 bases and J by 2 bases; unmatched bases: 3. Looked up from germline, CDR1 is SGHNT and CDR2 is YYREEE (reference sequence). In nucleotides, the CDR3 is TGTGCCAGCAGCTTCGGACTAGCGGGGGTTCAAGAGACCCAGTACTTC. This translates into CASSFGLAGVQETQYF.

In its sample, this clonotype was seen a few times. The chain has TRBV15 and TRBJ2-3; D might be TRBD1 or TRBD2, each matching 5 bases. Per germline, CDR1 LNHNV and CDR2 YYDKDF (reference sequence). Trimming stripped 8 bases from V and 2 bases from J, with 11 bases between. This CDR3 is 13 amino acids long. The CDR3 DNA reads as TGTGCCACCGGGGACGTGGCCACAGATACGCAGTATTTT. It encodes CATGDVATDTQYF.

The chain carries TRBV14 and TRBJ1-1; D is unclear. V lost 4 bases, J lost 6 bases, and 12 bases lay in between. The CDR3 covers 13 residues. Germline V gene lookup returns CDR1 SGHDN and CDR2 FVKESK. The CDR3 DNA is TGTGCCAGCAGCCCCACGAGTTGGGCTGAAGCTTTCTTT. Its translation: CASSPTSWAEAFF.

The chain carries TRBV5-4 and TRBJ1-2, with 8 positions matching TRBD1. The length of the CDR3 is 14 residues. Germline V lookup: CDR1 SGHNT, CDR2 YYREEE (reference sequence). V was pared by 2 bases and J by 6 bases, with 6 bases of the junction left unmatched. This CDR3 is CASSFDRGPDGYTF. The CDR3 nucleotides read TGTGCCAGCAGCTTCGACAGGGGACCTGATGGCTACACCTTC.

V and J are TRBV27 and TRBJ2-7, with D perhaps matching TRBD1 (6 bases). The ends were cut back, 5 bases at V and 2 bases at J, with 13 bases in the middle. CDR1 is MNHEY and CDR2 is SMNVEV in the germline V gene (reference sequence). This CDR3 comprises 14 residues. The CDR3 is CASSTGSRPYEQYV. CDR3 DNA: TGTGCCAGCAGTACAGGGAGTCGGCCCTACGAGCAGTACGTC.

The chain combines TRBV7-2 with TRBJ1-1, with D hard to call. V gave up 1 base and J gave up 0 bases, with 12 bases separating them. CDR1 and CDR2 from the germline V gene are SGHTA and FQGNSA. The CDR3 loop spans 16 amino acids. This CDR3 is CASSLEAYSLNTEAFF. The CDR3 DNA follows: TGTGCCAGCAGCTTAGAGGCCTACAGCCTGAACACTGAAGCTTTCTTT.

The table lists this clonotype with a few counts. The V call is TRBV29-1, the J call TRBJ1-2; D remains ambiguous. V shed 7 bases and J shed 2 bases, with 17 bases lying between them. Germline CDR1 and CDR2: SQVTM and ANQGSEA. The CDR3 contains 14 residues. DNA of the CDR3: TGCAGCGCCCGCCGTGTCGGACCGAACTATGGCTACACCTTC. Translated: CSARRVGPNYGYTF.

The gene calls are TRBV2 and TRBJ2-1; 9 bases are a match to TRBD2. Germline CDR1 reads SNHLY; CDR2 reads FYNNEI. The V gene end was trimmed by 6 bases and the J gene end by 5 bases; junction bases not matched to a gene: 8. CDR3 size: 15 residues. As DNA, the CDR3 is TGTGCCAGCAGAGGAGCGGGGGGCCGTAACAATGAGCAGTTCTTC. Its translation: CASRGAGGRNNEQFF.